These 3 T cell receptor beta chains were all obtained from the same sample, sequenced in a study of cytomegalovirus exposure and HLA in healthy donors (dated by TCRdb to 2016 to 2017). Libraries were constructed by the immunoSEQ multiplex PCR assay. The multiplex PCR relied on a mix of 60 forward primers for TCR Vbeta segments and 13 reverse primers for TCR Jbeta segments. What TCRdb holds here is the immuneACCESS table cut down to in-frame rearrangements. Part of the clones is not present; checked against another copy, under half of the missing clones reflect an unresolved V gene, and the others are unexplained. Present in this sample are roughly 120,000 clones, more than 65% of which were seen just once. The top ten hold around 1.5% of the sample. Sequenced sample: PBMCs. These receptors originate from a woman younger than 35 in good health and CMV-seronegative.

In this sample, this clone turned up a few times. The CDR3 protein is CASSPRRSGYTF. The CDR3 DNA sequence: TGTGCCAGCTCACCACGGAGGAGTGGCTACACCTTC. J is TRBJ1-2 and V is TRBV18, with unresolved D. V was clipped by 1 base and J by 7 bases, with 7 bases between them. The CDR3 extends over 12 amino acids. Germline CDR1 KGHSH, CDR2 LQKENI. The variable domain in full, with the rest retrieved from reference TRBV18 and TRBJ1-2, is NAGVMQNPRHLVRRRGQEARLRCSPMKGHSHVYWYRQLPEEGLKFMVYLQKENIIDESGMPKERFSAEFPKEGPSILRIQQVVRGDSAAYFCASSPRRSGYTFGSGTRLTVV.

The sample holds a few counts of this clone. The chain links TRBV15 to TRBJ1-1; D is undetermined. The CDR3 has 12 residues. The V and J ends lost 1 base and 5 bases respectively, with 5 bases between them. Looked up from germline, CDR1 is LNHNV and CDR2 is YYDKDF (reference sequence). CDR3 coding DNA: TGTGCCACCAGCAGAGTGAGGACTGAAGCTTTCTTT. Protein sequence: CATSRVRTEAFF. Full variable domain (remainder filled in from reference TRBV15 and TRBJ1-1): DAMVIQNPRYQVTQFGKPVTLSCSQTLNHNVMYWYQQKSSQAPKLLFHYYDKDFNNEADTPDNFQSRRPNTSFCFLDIRSPGLGDTAMYLCATSRVRTEAFFGQGTRLTVV.

V is TRBV30 and J is TRBJ2-7, with 7 bases fitting TRBD1. This CDR3 comprises 14 residues. CDR1 and CDR2 from the germline V gene are GTSNPN and SVGIG (reference sequence). V shed 2 bases, J shed 6 bases, and the junction held 10 bases outside the gene matches. DNA for the CDR3: TGTGCCTGGAGTATTGGACAGGTGGCGAGCGAGCAGTACTTC. Translating it yields CAWSIGQVASEQYF.